Listed here are 10 T cell receptor beta chains from one sample, sequenced in a study of blood T cell repertoires in COVID-19. Using immunoSEQ multiplex PCR, the repertoire was profiled, and TCRdb retains in-frame clones only, with some absent. The sample gives 310,000 or so clones, about 85% of which show up once; 2% to 2.5% is in the top ten. Source material: peripheral blood. The receptors were sampled from a woman aged 45-59 years who had recovered from COVID-19.

V and J are TRBV20-1 and TRBJ1-2; 12 positions agree with TRBD1. V lost 3 bases to trimming and J lost 5 bases; unmatched junction nucleotides: 10. CDR1 is DFQATT, CDR2 SNEGSKA, per germline (reference sequence). The CDR3 is 16 amino acids. The CDR3 spells CSASPGTGGLGYGYTF. The CDR3 nucleotides are TGCAGTGCTAGTCCCGGGACAGGGGGCTTAGGATATGGCTACACCTTC.

V usage is TRBV19 and J usage is TRBJ2-2, with 7 nucleotides matching TRBD2. There are 15 residues in the CDR3. Germline V lookup: CDR1 LNHDA, CDR2 SQIVND (reference sequence). V trimming: 7 bases; J trimming: 5 bases; junction bases outside the gene matches: 10. In DNA, the CDR3 is TGTGCCAGTAACCCGAAGGGACTAAGTACCGGGGAGCTGTTTTTT. It yields the protein CASNPKGLSTGELFF.

This chain joins TRBV6-5 and TRBJ1-2; D uncertain. Germline V gene sequence: CDR1 MNHEY, CDR2 SVGAGI. Trimming cost V 2 bases and J 4 bases, with 11 bases left between them. The CDR3 length is 14 residues. The CDR3 nucleotides are TGTGCCAGCAGTTACGACTCCTATGGCTATGGCTACACCTTC. Translated: CASSYDSYGYGYTF.

The rearrangement joins TRBV6-6 to TRBJ2-7; maybe TRBD2 (6 bases). Germline V gives CDR1 MNHNY, CDR2 SVGAGI (reference sequence). The V end lost 5 bases, the J end lost 0 bases, and 14 bases lay between the germline ends. The CDR3 is 15 residues long. DNA for the CDR3: TGTGCCAGCAGTGGCGAGCGGGCAGTCTCCTACGAGCAGTACTTC. This sequence encodes CASSGERAVSYEQYF.

The rearrangement joins TRBV7-9 to TRBJ2-5; D not resolved. Germline V lookup: CDR1 SEHNR, CDR2 FQNEAQ (reference sequence). The CDR3 loop spans 15 amino acids. The ends were cut back, 5 bases at V and 0 bases at J, with 13 bases in the middle. The CDR3 loop reads CASSLRRLDQETQYF. As DNA, the CDR3 is TGTGCCAGCAGCCTGCGACGACTGGACCAAGAGACCCAGTACTTC.

The chain joins TRBV3-1 (or the pseudogene TRBV3-2) to TRBJ1-5; no definite D call. This CDR3 is 15 amino acids long. From germline, CDR1 is LGHDT and CDR2 YNNKEL (reference sequence). V dropped 2 bases and J dropped 2 bases, with 10 bases sitting between them. The CDR3, as DNA: TGTGCCAGCAGCCAATCCGGGAGCGGCAATCAGCCCCAGCATTTT. It encodes CASSQSGSGNQPQHF.

This rearrangement joins TRBV7-8 to TRBJ2-7; D not certain. Per germline, CDR1 SGHVS and CDR2 FQNEAQ. The CDR3 runs 13 residues. V dropped 1 base and J dropped 3 bases, with 7 bases sitting between them. The CDR3 loop is CASSLVSGYEQYF. CDR3 DNA: TGTGCCAGCAGCTTAGTATCCGGCTACGAGCAGTACTTC.

J is TRBJ1-2 and V is TRBV10-3, with 8 positions matching TRBD1. CDR3 length: 15 amino acids. Germline loops: CDR1 ENHRY, CDR2 SYGVKD. Germline trimming cut 3 bases from V and 7 bases from J; bases unmatched to any gene: 10. The CDR3: CAISDGTRGRFGYTF. Here the CDR3 DNA reads TGTGCCATCAGTGACGGTACCAGGGGGCGGTTTGGCTACACCTTC.

V usage is TRBV7-9 and J usage is TRBJ2-1, with 7 bases fitting TRBD2. The germline V gene encodes CDR1 SEHNR and CDR2 FQNEAQ (reference sequence). The CDR3 length is 15 residues. The V gene end was trimmed by 5 bases and the J gene end by 1 base; junction bases not matched to a gene: 5. The CDR3 loop reads CASSASGLSYNEQFF. CDR3 bases: TGTGCCAGCAGCGCTAGCGGATTATCCTACAATGAGCAGTTCTTC.

The chain joins TRBV3-1 (or the pseudogene TRBV3-2) to TRBJ1-6; possible D gene TRBD1, 6 bases. The CDR3 contains 18 residues. Trimming cost V 4 bases and J 1 base, with 17 bases left between them. From germline, CDR1 is LGHDT and CDR2 YNNKEL (reference sequence). This CDR3 reads CASSPPTIRGSYNSPLHF. The CDR3 DNA sequence: TGTGCCAGCAGCCCGCCGACTATAAGGGGGTCCTATAATTCACCCCTCCACTTT.